This T cell receptor beta chain was observed in a study of T cells in Graves' hyperthyroidism and ophthalmopathy. Across the study: Staff took peripheral blood when the initial diagnosis was made, before any treatment began.

The CDR3 is 11 residues long. Between the trimmed V and J ends, which lost 7 bases and 5 bases, there was a span of 8 bases. Germline CDR1 and CDR2: MNHEY and SMNVEV (reference sequence). TCR beta CDR3 regions were amplified from RNA. With the HTBI primer set, the TCR CDR3 went through a first round of RT-PCR. MiXCR was run by TCRdb on the multiplex PCR reads, yielding one entry per CDR3 protein. The table has approximately 640,000 distinct CDR3 sequences, around 15% seen once. The study based diagnoses on clinical symptoms, serum thyroxine and TRAb, thyroid ultrasound and orbital computed tomography. This clonotype has at least ten counts.

V is TRBV27 and J is TRBJ2-5; D may be TRBD2 (5 bases). The sequence came from a woman aged 25-40 years with Graves' hyperthyroidism. Input material: blood. The CDR3 protein is CASKRGETQYF. The CDR3 DNA sequence: TGTGCCAGCAAAAGAGGGGAGACCCAGTACTTC.